This T cell receptor (beta chain) was recovered during a study of blood T cells in healthy people across ages. Overall study findings and caveats: CMV infection status of these donors was not known.

Together with a sample-barcoded 5' primer, a J-beta primer mix was included in a second PCR lasting roughly 6 to 12 cycles. TCRdb reprocessed the 5' RACE reads via MiXCR and lists one record per CDR3 protein. The table records over a million distinct CDR3 sequences, 40% to 45% of them present only once. A remark on this clonotype: Its antigen remains unknown.

This clonotype originated in a woman aged 18 to 35 in good health. The sample comprised blood.

CDR3 coding DNA: TGTGCCAGCCTGGGGAGCGGGGTAGCCAAAAACATTCAGTACTTC. The encoded protein is CASLGSGVAKNIQYF. V gene TRBV6-6 combines with J gene TRBJ2-4; 7 positions match TRBD2. The CDR3 is made up of 15 amino acids. Per germline, CDR1 MNHNY and CDR2 SVGAGI (reference sequence). The V segment lost 8 bases and the J segment 0 bases; nucleotides outside the gene matches: 7.